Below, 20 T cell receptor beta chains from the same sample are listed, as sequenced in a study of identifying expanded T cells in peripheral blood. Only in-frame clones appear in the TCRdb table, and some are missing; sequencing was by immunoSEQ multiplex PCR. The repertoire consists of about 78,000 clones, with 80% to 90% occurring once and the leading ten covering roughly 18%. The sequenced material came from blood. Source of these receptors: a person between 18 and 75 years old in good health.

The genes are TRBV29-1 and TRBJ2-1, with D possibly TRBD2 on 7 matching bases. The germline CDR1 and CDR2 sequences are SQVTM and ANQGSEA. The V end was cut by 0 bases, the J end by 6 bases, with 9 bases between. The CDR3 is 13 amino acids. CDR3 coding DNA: TGCAGCGTTGAAGAAGGGGGGGGCAATGAGCAGTTCTTC. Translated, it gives CSVEEGGGNEQFF.

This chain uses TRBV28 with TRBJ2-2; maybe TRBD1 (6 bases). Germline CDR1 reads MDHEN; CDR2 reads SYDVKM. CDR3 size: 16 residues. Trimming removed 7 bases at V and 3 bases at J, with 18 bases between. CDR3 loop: CASTLLTGWDTGELFF. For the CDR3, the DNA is TGTGCCAGCACTCTACTCACAGGGTGGGACACCGGGGAGCTGTTTTTT.

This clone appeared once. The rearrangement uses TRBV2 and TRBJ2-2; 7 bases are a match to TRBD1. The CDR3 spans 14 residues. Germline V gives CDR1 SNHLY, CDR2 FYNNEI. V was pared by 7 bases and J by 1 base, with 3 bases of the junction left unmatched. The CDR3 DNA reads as TGTGCCAGCAAAGGGGGCAGGAACACCGGGGAGCTGTTTTTT. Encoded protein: CASKGGRNTGELFF.

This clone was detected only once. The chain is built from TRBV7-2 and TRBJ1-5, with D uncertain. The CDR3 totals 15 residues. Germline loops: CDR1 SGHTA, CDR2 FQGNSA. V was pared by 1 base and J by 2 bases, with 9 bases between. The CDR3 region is CASSLVGIGNQPQHF. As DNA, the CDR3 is TGTGCCAGCAGCTTAGTGGGGATTGGCAATCAGCCCCAGCATTTT. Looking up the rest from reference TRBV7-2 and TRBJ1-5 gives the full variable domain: GAGVSQSPSNKVTEKGKDVELRCDPISGHTALYWYRQSLGQGLEFLIYFQGNSAPDKSGLPSDRFSAERTGGSVSTLTIQRTQQEDSAVYLCASSLVGIGNQPQHFGDGTRLSIL.

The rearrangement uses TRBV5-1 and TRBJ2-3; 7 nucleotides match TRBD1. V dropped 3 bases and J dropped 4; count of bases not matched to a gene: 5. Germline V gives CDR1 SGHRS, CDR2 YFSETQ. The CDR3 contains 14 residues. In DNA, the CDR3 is TGCGCCAGCAGCTCGGGACAGACCTCAGATACGCAGTATTTT. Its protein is CASSSGQTSDTQYF.

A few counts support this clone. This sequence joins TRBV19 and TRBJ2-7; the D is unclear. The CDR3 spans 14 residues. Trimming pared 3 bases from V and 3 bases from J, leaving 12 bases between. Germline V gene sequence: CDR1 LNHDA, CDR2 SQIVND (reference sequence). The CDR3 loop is CASSITGSLYEQYF. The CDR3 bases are TGTGCCAGTAGTATCACTGGGTCCCTCTACGAGCAGTACTTC.

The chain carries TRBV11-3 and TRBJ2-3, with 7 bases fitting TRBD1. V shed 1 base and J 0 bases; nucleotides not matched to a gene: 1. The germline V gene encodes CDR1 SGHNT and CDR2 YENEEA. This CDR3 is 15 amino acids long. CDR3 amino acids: CASSLVGGSTDTQYF. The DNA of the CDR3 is TGTGCCAGCAGCTTAGTAGGGGGCAGCACAGATACGCAGTATTTT.

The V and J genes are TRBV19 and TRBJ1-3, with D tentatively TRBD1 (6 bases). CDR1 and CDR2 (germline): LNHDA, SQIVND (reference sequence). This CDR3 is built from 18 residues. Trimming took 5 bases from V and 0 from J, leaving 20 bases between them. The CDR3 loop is CASSPDSGAGSSGNTIYF. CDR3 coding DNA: TGTGCCAGTAGTCCAGACTCGGGGGCAGGCTCCTCTGGAAACACCATATATTTT.

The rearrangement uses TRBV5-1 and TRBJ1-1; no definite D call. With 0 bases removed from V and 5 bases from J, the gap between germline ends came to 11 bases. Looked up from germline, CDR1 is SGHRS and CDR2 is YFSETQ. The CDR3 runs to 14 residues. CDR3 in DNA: TGCGCCAGCAGCTTGGTTGGGTTGGGGACTGAAGCTTTCTTT. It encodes CASSLVGLGTEAFF.

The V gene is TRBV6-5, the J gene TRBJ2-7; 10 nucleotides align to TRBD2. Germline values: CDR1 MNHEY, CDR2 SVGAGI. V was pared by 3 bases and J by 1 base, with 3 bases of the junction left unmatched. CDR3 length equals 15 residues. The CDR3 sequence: CASSYKAGGSYEQYF. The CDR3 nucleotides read TGTGCCAGCAGTTATAAAGCGGGAGGGTCCTACGAGCAGTACTTC.

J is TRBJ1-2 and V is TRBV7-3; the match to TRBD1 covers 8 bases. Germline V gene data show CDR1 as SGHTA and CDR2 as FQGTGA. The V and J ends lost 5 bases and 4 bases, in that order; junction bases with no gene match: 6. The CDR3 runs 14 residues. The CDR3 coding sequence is TGTGCCAGCAGCCCGACAGGGGCGACCTATGGCTACACCTTC. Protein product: CASSPTGATYGYTF.

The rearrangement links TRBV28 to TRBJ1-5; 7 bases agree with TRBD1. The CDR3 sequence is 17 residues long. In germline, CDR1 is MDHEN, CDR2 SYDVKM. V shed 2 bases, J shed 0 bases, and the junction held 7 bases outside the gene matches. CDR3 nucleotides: TGTGCCAGCAGTTTAGGGCCCACAGGGGATAGCAATCAGCCCCAGCATTTT. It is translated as CASSLGPTGDSNQPQHF. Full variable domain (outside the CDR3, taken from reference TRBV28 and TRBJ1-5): DVKVTQSSRYLVKRTGEKVFLECVQDMDHENMFWYRQDPGLGLRLIYFSYDVKMKEKGDIPEGYSVSREKKERFSLILESASTNQTSMYLCASSLGPTGDSNQPQHFGDGTRLSIL.

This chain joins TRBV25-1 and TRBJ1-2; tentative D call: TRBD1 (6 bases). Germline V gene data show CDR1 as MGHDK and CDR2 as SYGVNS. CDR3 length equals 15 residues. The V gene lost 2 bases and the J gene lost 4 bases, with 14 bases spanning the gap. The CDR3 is CASSERKGELYGYTF. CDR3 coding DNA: TGTGCCAGCAGTGAACGTAAGGGGGAACTCTATGGCTACACCTTC.

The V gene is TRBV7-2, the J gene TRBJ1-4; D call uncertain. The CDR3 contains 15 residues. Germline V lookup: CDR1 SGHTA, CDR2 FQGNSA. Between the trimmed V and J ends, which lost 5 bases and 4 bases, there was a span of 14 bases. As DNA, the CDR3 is TGTGCCAGCAGCCAAAGCGGAGGAGGTAATGAAAAACTGTTTTTT. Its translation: CASSQSGGGNEKLFF.

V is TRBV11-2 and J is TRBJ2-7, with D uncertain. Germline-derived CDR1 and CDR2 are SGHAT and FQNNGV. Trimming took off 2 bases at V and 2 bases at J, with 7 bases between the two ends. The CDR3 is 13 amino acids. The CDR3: CASSLLRTYEQYF. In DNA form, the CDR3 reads TGTGCCAGCAGCTTATTACGGACCTACGAGCAGTACTTC. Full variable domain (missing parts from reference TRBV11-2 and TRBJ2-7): EAGVAQSPRYKIIEKRQSVAFWCNPISGHATLYWYQQILGQGPKLLIQFQNNGVVDDSQLPKDRFSAERLKGVDSTLKIQPAKLEDSAVYLCASSLLRTYEQYFGPGTRLTVT.

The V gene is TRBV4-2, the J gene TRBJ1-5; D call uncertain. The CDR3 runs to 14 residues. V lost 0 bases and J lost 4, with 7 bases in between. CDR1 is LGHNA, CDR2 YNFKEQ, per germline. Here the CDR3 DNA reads TGTGCCAGCAGCCAAGAAGGCCGGAATCAGCCCCAGCATTTT. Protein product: CASSQEGRNQPQHF.

The CDR3 loop is CASRLVISYTYGYTF. The CDR3 nucleotides read TGTGCAAGTCGCTTAGTAATCAGCTATACCTATGGCTACACCTTC. The chain combines TRBV12-2 with TRBJ1-2. TRBV12-2 is flagged as a pseudogene. The CDR3 sequence is 15 residues long.

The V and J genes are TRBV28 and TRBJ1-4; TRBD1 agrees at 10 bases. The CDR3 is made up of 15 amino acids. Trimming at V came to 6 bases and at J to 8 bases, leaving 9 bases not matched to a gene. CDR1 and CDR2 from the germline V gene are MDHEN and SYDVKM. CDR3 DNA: TGTGCCAGCAGGGACCGGGACAGGGGAGTAGAAAAACTGTTTTTT. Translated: CASRDRDRGVEKLFF.

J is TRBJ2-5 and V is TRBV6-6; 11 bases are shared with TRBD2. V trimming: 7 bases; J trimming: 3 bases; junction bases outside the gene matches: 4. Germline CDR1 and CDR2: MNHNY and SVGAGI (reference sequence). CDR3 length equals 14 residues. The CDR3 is CASKGGLAEETQYF. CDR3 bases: TGTGCCAGCAAGGGGGGACTAGCGGAAGAGACCCAGTACTTC.

CDR3 bases: TGTGCCAGCCGGAGGGCCCTCGAGACCCAGTACTTC. Protein: CASRRALETQYF. The chain is built from TRBV7-3 and TRBJ2-5; perhaps TRBD2 as D (6 bases). Per germline, CDR1 SGHTA and CDR2 FQGTGA. Trimming took 8 bases from V and 5 from J, leaving 12 bases between them. The CDR3 runs to 12 residues. Complete variable domain (other parts from reference TRBV7-3 and TRBJ2-5): GAGVSQTPSNKVTEKGKYVELRCDPISGHTALYWYRQSLGQGPEFLIYFQGTGAADDSGLPNDRFFAVRPEGSVSTLKIQRTERGDSAVYLCASRRALETQYFGPGTRLLVL.